The 15 T cell receptor beta chains listed next were all sequenced from one sample in a study of T cell changes during pregnancy in multiple sclerosis. TCRdb keeps only in-frame clones here, not all; method: immunoSEQ multiplex PCR. The sample lists more than 65,000 clones, almost 90% occurring once. Sequencing was performed on peripheral blood, taken after pregnancy. The source of these receptors is a female donor in good health, enrolled as a control in a pregnancy study.

The chain uses TRBV7-2 and TRBJ1-1; D is uncertain. This CDR3 region has 14 residues. In germline, CDR1 is SGHTA, CDR2 FQGNSA. The V and J ends lost 5 bases and 0 bases respectively, with 10 bases between them. CDR3 loop: CASSPLEMNTEAFF. In DNA, the CDR3 is TGTGCCAGCAGCCCTCTAGAGATGAACACTGAAGCTTTCTTT.

The DNA of the CDR3 is TGTGCCAGTAGGATGACTAGCGTCGCCTACGAGCAGTACTTC. It yields the protein CASRMTSVAYEQYF. The chain joins TRBV19 to TRBJ2-7; 8 nucleotides match TRBD2. The trim removed 6 bases at V and 2 bases at J, leaving 6 bases unmatched. The germline V gene has CDR1 LNHDA and CDR2 SQIVND (reference sequence). This CDR3 comprises 14 residues.

This chain uses TRBV19 with TRBJ1-1, with D possibly matching TRBD1 (6 bases). Germline-derived CDR1 and CDR2 are LNHDA and SQIVND (reference sequence). The CDR3 contains 15 residues. Deletions cut 5 bases from V and 0 bases from J, with 13 bases between. The CDR3 DNA reads as TGTGCCAGTAGTTCGCCAGGGGTGGTGAACACTGAAGCTTTCTTT. Its translation: CASSSPGVVNTEAFF.

The chain combines TRBV4-1 with TRBJ1-2; D gene unclear. V was clipped by 0 bases and J by 3 bases, with 11 bases between them. The CDR3 length is 15 residues. Germline CDR1 MGHRA, CDR2 YSYEKL. This CDR3 reads CASSQDSGNDYGYTF. The CDR3 region has the DNA TGCGCCAGCAGCCAAGATAGCGGGAACGACTATGGCTACACCTTC.

The J gene is TRBJ2-7, the V gene TRBV11-3; D gene uncertain. Germline lookup yields CDR1 SGHNT and CDR2 YENEEA. The CDR3 has 15 residues. Between the trimmed V and J ends, which lost 0 bases and 3 bases, there was a span of 12 bases. DNA for the CDR3: TGTGCCAGCAGCTTAGATCCCCAGGTTCTCTACGAGCAGTACTTC. Its translation is CASSLDPQVLYEQYF.

J is TRBJ2-1 and V is TRBV19, with D perhaps matching TRBD1 (5 bases). This CDR3 has 15 amino acids. Germline-derived CDR1 and CDR2 are LNHDA and SQIVND (reference sequence). V lost 6 bases and J 5 bases, leaving 17 bases between the germline ends. DNA for the CDR3: TGTGCCAGTAGACCTAGGGCAGGGCTGCACAATGAGCAGTTCTTC. Encoded protein: CASRPRAGLHNEQFF.

This clone was found a few times. V gene TRBV6-1 combines with J gene TRBJ2-7; D is possibly TRBD2 (5 bases). The germline V and J ends were trimmed by 4 bases and 2 bases, with 12 bases remaining between them. The CDR3 is 14 residues long. Germline assignment: CDR1 MNHNS and CDR2 SASEGT. CDR3 residues: CASSGGPATYEQYF. The DNA of the CDR3 is TGTGCCAGCAGTGGAGGGCCGGCAACCTACGAGCAGTACTTC.

The V gene is TRBV2, the J gene TRBJ2-1, with D unclear. CDR3 size: 14 residues. The V gene's germline CDR1 is SNHLY and CDR2 FYNNEI. V was cut by 1 base and J by 2 bases, with 6 bases left in between. CDR3 DNA: TGTGCCAGCAGTGAAGGGCTTACCTACAATGAGCAGTTCTTC. Its protein product is CASSEGLTYNEQFF. The full variable domain, with the rest looked up from reference TRBV2 and TRBJ2-1, is EPEVTQTPSHQVTQMGQEVILRCVPISNHLYFYWYRQILGQKVEFLVSFYNNEISEKSEIFDDQFSVERPDGSNFTLKIRSTKLEDSAMYFCASSEGLTYNEQFFGPGTRLTVL.

The chain has TRBV7-2 and TRBJ2-3; possible D gene TRBD1, 5 bases. Germline V CDR1 and CDR2: SGHTA, FQGNSA. The CDR3 sequence is 15 residues long. V lost 4 bases and J 0 bases, leaving 11 bases between the germline ends. The CDR3 is CASSYDSASTDTQYF. The CDR3 bases are TGTGCCAGCAGCTATGACAGTGCTAGCACAGATACGCAGTATTTT.

This chain joins TRBV19 and TRBJ2-1, with 15 nucleotides matching TRBD2. This CDR3 has 20 residues. The trim removed 2 bases at V and 5 bases at J, leaving 13 bases unmatched. Germline V gives CDR1 LNHDA, CDR2 SQIVND (reference sequence). The CDR3 bases are TGTGCCAGTAGTATACCCCAGGGACTAGCGGGAGGAGTAAGGCACAATGAGCAGTTCTTC. This translates into CASSIPQGLAGGVRHNEQFF.

V gene TRBV6-5 combines with J gene TRBJ2-3; the D is unclear. The germline V gene encodes CDR1 MNHEY and CDR2 SVGAGI. V dropped 6 bases and J dropped 0 bases, with 13 bases sitting between them. The length of the CDR3 is 15 residues. The CDR3 region has the DNA TGTGCCAGCAGCCCCGACACCGCTAGCACAGATACGCAGTATTTT. It translates to CASSPDTASTDTQYF.

V gene TRBV6-5 combines with J gene TRBJ1-2, with 8 bases matching TRBD1. The length of the CDR3 is 14 residues. J lost 1 base, V lost 7 bases, and 5 bases had no gene match. Germline CDR1 MNHEY, CDR2 SVGAGI. The chain's CDR3 is CASNDRGVNYGYTF. CDR3 DNA: TGTGCCAGCAACGACAGGGGAGTTAACTATGGCTACACCTTC.

This rearrangement joins TRBV30 to TRBJ2-2; 12 nucleotides line up with TRBD2. The CDR3 spans 13 residues. With 7 bases clipped from V and 6 bases from J, the junction kept 3 bases outside the gene matches. The V gene's germline CDR1 is GTSNPN and CDR2 SVGIG (reference sequence). CDR3 bases: TGTGCCTTTCTAGCGGGGGGGCCCGGGGAGCTGTTTTTT. It encodes CAFLAGGPGELFF. Drawing the rest from reference TRBV30 and TRBJ2-2, the complete variable domain is SQTIHQWPATLVQPVGSPLSLECTVEGTSNPNLYWYRQAAGRGLQLLFYSVGIGQISSEVPQNLSASRPQDRQFILSSKKLLLSDSGFYLCAFLAGGPGELFFGEGSRLTVL.

The rearrangement links TRBV29-1 to TRBJ2-3, with D perhaps matching TRBD2 (5 bases). Germline CDR1 and CDR2: SQVTM and ANQGSEA. The CDR3 is 11 amino acids. Trimming left V 7 bases short and J 0 bases short, with 5 bases between. Written as DNA, the CDR3 is TGCAGCGCGGGGAGCACAGATACGCAGTATTTT. Residues: CSAGSTDTQYF.

This clone has more than one count but fewer than ten. The DNA of the CDR3 is TGTGCCATCAGCTACGCGGGGGACACTGAAGCTTTCTTT. It encodes CAISYAGDTEAFF. The chain carries TRBV10-3 and TRBJ1-1; possible D gene TRBD1, 5 bases. The CDR3 extends over 13 amino acids. V dropped 6 bases and J dropped 3 bases, with 11 bases sitting between them. Germline-derived CDR1 and CDR2 are ENHRY and SYGVKD.